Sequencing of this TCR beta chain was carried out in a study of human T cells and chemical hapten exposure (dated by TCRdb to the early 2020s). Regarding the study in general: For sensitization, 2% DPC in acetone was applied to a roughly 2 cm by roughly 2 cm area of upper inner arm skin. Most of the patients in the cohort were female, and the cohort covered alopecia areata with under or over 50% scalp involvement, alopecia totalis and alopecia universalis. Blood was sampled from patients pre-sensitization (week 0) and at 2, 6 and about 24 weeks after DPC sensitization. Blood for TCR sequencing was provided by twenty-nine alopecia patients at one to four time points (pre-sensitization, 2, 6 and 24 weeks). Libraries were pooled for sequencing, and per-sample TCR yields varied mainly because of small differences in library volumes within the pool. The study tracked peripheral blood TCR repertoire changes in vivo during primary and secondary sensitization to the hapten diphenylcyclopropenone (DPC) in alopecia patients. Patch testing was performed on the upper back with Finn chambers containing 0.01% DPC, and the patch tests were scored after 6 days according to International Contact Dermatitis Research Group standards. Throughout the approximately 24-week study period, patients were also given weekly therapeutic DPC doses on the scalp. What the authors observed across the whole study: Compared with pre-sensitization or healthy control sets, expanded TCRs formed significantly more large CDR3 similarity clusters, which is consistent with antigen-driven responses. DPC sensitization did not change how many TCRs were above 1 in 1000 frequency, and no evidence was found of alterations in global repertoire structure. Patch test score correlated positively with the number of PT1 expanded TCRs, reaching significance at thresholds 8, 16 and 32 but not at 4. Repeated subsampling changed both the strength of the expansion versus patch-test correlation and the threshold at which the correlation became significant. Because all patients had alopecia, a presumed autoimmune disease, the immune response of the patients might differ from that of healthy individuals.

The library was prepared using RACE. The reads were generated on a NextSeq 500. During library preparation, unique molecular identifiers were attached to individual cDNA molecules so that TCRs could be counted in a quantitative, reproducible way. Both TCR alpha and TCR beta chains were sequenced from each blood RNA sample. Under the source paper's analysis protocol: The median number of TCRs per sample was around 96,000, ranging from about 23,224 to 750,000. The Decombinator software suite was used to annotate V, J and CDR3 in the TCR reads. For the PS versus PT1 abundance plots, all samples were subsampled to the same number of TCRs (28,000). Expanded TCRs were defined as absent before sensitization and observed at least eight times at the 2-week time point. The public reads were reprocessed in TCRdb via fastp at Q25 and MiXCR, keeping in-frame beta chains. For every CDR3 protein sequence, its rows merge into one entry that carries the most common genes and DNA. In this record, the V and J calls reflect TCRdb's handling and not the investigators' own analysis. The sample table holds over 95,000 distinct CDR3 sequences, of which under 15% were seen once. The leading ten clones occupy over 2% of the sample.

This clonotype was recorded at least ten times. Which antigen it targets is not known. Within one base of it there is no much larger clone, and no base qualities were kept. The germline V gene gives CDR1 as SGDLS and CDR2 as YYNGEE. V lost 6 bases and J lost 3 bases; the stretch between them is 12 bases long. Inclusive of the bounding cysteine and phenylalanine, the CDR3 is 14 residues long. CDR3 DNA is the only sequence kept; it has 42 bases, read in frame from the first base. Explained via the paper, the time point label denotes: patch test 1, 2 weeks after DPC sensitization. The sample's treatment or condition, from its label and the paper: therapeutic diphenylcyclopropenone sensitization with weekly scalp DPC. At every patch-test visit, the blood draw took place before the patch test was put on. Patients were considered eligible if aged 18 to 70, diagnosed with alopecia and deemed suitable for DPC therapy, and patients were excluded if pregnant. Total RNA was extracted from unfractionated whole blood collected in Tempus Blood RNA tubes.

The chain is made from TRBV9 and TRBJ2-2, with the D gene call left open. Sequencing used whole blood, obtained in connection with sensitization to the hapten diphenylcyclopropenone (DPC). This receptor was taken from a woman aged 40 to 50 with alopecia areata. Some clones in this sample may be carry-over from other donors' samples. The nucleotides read TGTGCCAGCAAGTTCCGGAGTGACACCGGGGAGCTGTTTTTT. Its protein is CASKFRSDTGELFF.